Included here is one T cell receptor (beta chain) sequence, with context. The antigen is unknown. The Oncomine TCR Beta short-read assay generated sequence data from the DNA of cultured CD4+ T cells. MiXCR was run by TCRdb on the PCR reads, yielding one entry per CDR3 protein. The data contain about 6,600 distinct CDR3 sequences, 18% of them seen just once; the ten biggest clones take up less than 25%. This specimen comes from a study of vaccination and CD4 T cells after COVID-19. Study-wide context: With a range of 35 to 161, the median interval from diagnosis to drawing post-COVID samples was around 93 days. The stimulating agents, overlapping spike peptides, came from SARS-CoV-2, HCoV-NL63, HCoV-OC43 and HCoV-229E.

Points from the study as a whole: In median terms, SARS-CoV-2-reactive clonotypes went from approximately 21 to 40, a nonsignificant rise.

The treatment: roughly 10-day PBMC culture with coronavirus spike peptide pools or control peptides (ViraFEST assay). Expansion of antigen-specific T cells with peptide pools by ViraFEST preceded sequencing of TCRs. Trimming left V 2 bases short and J 2 bases short, with 7 bases between. This CDR3 is 13 amino acids long. In germline, CDR1 is MNHEY, CDR2 SMNVEV (reference sequence). This TCR was recovered from a human donor who had recovered from COVID-19. The specimen sequenced was CD4+ T cells from blood, cultured in vitro. The rearrangement uses TRBV27 and TRBJ2-7, with unresolved D. The CDR3 nucleotides are TGTGCCAGCAGTTTAACAGACACCTACGAGCAGTACTTC. Encoded protein: CASSLTDTYEQYF.